These 14 T cell receptor beta chains share one sample of origin, sequenced in a study of T cell responses to AZD1222 COVID-19 vaccine. Some clones are missing from TCRdb's copy, which holds only in-frame ones; the method was immunoSEQ multiplex PCR. Among approximately 300,000 clones listed, almost 95% were seen once. The sequencing here drew on peripheral blood, taken 28 days after the second AZD1222 dose. These receptors all come from an adult who received the AZD1222 COVID-19 vaccine.

The genes are TRBV28 and TRBJ1-1, with D tentatively TRBD1 (5 bases). Between the trimmed V and J ends, which lost 2 bases and 10 bases, there was a span of 17 bases. Germline V gene sequence: CDR1 MDHEN, CDR2 SYDVKM. The CDR3 has 14 residues. CDR3 in DNA: TGTGCCAGCAGTTTACCCCGCGAGGGGCAAATAGCTTTCTTT. Protein: CASSLPREGQIAFF.

This chain joins TRBV6-5 and TRBJ1-6; 7 nucleotides align to TRBD1. There are 14 residues in the CDR3. CDR1 is MNHEY and CDR2 is SVGAGI in the germline V gene. Germline trimming cut 2 bases from V and 8 bases from J; bases unmatched to any gene: 3. The CDR3 region is CASSYTGEDSPLHF. The CDR3 nucleotides read TGTGCCAGCAGTTACACAGGGGAGGATTCACCCCTCCACTTT.

V gene TRBV19 combines with J gene TRBJ1-1; possibly TRBD1 for D (5 bases). Trimming shortened V by 6 bases and J by 4 bases, and 15 bases separated the two germline ends. The CDR3 is made up of 14 amino acids. The germline V gene has CDR1 LNHDA and CDR2 SQIVND (reference sequence). CDR3 residues: CASSLQVWGTEAFF. DNA of the CDR3: TGTGCCAGTAGCTTACAGGTCTGGGGCACTGAAGCTTTCTTT.

This chain connects TRBV5-4 to TRBJ2-1; D unresolved. The CDR3 is 16 residues long. V dropped 0 bases and J dropped 0 bases, with 10 bases sitting between them. The germline gives CDR1 SGHNT, CDR2 YYREEE (reference sequence). CDR3 sequence (DNA): TGTGCCAGCAGCTTGGCCGACGGCAGCTCCTACAATGAGCAGTTCTTC. Its protein is CASSLADGSSYNEQFF.

The chain uses TRBV21-1 and TRBJ2-7; the table gives TRBD2 as D, unverified against the DNA. TRBV21-1 is deemed a pseudogene. The CDR3 has 17 amino acids. The CDR3 nucleotides read TGTGCCAGCAGCATGATACTAGCGGGGGTCCTCTCCTACGAGCAGTACTTC. Encoded protein: CASSMILAGVLSYEQYF.

The genes are TRBV29-1 and TRBJ1-2, with a possible D match to TRBD1 (5 bases). CDR3 length: 13 amino acids. V shed 6 bases and J shed 8 bases, with 19 bases lying between them. CDR1 and CDR2 from the germline V gene are SQVTM and ANQGSEA. CDR3: CSVDSGALAGYTF. CDR3 nucleotide sequence: TGCAGCGTGGACTCCGGGGCCTTGGCGGGCTACACCTTC.

The chain has TRBV30 and TRBJ2-7; D is unresolved. Per the germline V gene, CDR1 is GTSNPN and CDR2 is SVGIG (reference sequence). The CDR3 is 11 residues long. The ends were cut back, 5 bases at V and 6 bases at J, with 11 bases in the middle. Here the CDR3 DNA reads TGTGCCTGGTCTCGGGCGCGCGAGCAGTACTTC. Protein: CAWSRAREQYF.

The genes are TRBV5-1 and TRBJ2-1, with TRBD1 identical over 7 bases. This CDR3 has 15 amino acids. Trimming took 0 bases from V and 7 from J; bases not matched to a gene: 7. Germline values: CDR1 SGHRS, CDR2 YFSETQ. The CDR3 sequence: CASSLGTGYFNEQFF. The DNA of the CDR3 is TGCGCCAGCAGCTTGGGGACAGGCTACTTTAATGAGCAGTTCTTC.

Remarks on this clone: Additional DNA sequences in this sample encode the identical CDR3. This chain links TRBV28 with TRBJ1-4; 7 bases are a match to TRBD1. CDR3 length: 12 amino acids. V trimming: 7 bases; J trimming: 8 bases; junction bases outside the gene matches: 4. CDR1 is MDHEN and CDR2 is SYDVKM in the germline V gene. Here the CDR3 DNA reads TGTGCCAGCACGGGAGGGGGCGAAAAACTGTTTTTT. This sequence encodes CASTGGGEKLFF.

The V and J genes are TRBV3-1 (or the pseudogene TRBV3-2) and TRBJ1-3; the D is unclear. Germline values: CDR1 LGHDT, CDR2 YNNKEL (reference sequence). The CDR3 runs to 12 residues. The ends were cut back, 3 bases at V and 8 bases at J, with 8 bases in the middle. Here the CDR3 DNA reads TGTGCCAGCAGCCAGGGGAAGGACACCATATATTTT. Translation: CASSQGKDTIYF.

Worth noting for this clone: Germline and junction disagree at one end, which may indicate a read error. This chain connects TRBV19 to TRBJ2-5; TRBD2 is a possible D gene (7 bases). Germline lookup yields CDR1 LNHDA and CDR2 SQIVND (reference sequence). CDR3 length: 16 amino acids. CDR3 sequence (DNA): TGTGCCGGTAGTTCGATCGCGGGGGCGATCCAAGAGACCCAGTACTTC. It translates to CAGSSIAGAIQETQYF.

This chain joins TRBV15 and TRBJ1-1; D gene uncertain. The V gene lost 8 bases and the J gene lost 1 base, with 17 bases spanning the gap. The germline gives CDR1 LNHNV, CDR2 YYDKDF (reference sequence). This CDR3 spans 15 amino acids. This CDR3 reads CATSSSLGKNTEAFF. DNA for the CDR3: TGTGCCACCTCCTCTTCCCTCGGGAAGAACACTGAAGCTTTCTTT.

This chain links TRBV2 with TRBJ2-1; D may correspond to TRBD1 or TRBD2 (5 bases each). This CDR3 region has 15 residues. From germline, CDR1 is SNHLY and CDR2 FYNNEI. V was pared by 8 bases and J by 2 bases, with 16 bases between. CDR3: CASAPRDRTYNEQFF. The CDR3 DNA sequence: TGTGCCAGCGCCCCCCGGGACCGGACCTACAATGAGCAGTTCTTC.

The V and J genes are TRBV7-9 and TRBJ2-1, with D hard to call. Germline V gene sequence: CDR1 SEHNR, CDR2 FQNEAQ (reference sequence). The ends were cut back, 6 bases at V and 6 bases at J, with 9 bases in the middle. The CDR3 has 12 residues. The CDR3: CASSATGNEQFF. For the CDR3, the DNA is TGTGCCAGCAGTGCAACCGGCAATGAGCAGTTCTTC. Full variable domain (outside the CDR3, taken from reference TRBV7-9 and TRBJ2-1): DTGVSQNPRHKITKRGQNVTFRCDPISEHNRLYWYRQTLGQGPEFLTYFQNEAQLEKSRLLSDRFSAERPKGSFSTLEIQRTEQGDSAMYLCASSATGNEQFFGPGTRLTVL.